Shown below are 6 T cell receptor beta chains from a single sample sequenced in a study of beta chain features in type 1 diabetes. cDNA synthesis used the whole RNA isolate, giving expressed TCRB sequences. Method: immunoSEQ multiplex PCR; TCRdb's copy keeps in-frame clones and lacks some. Of more than 300,000 clones listed, less than 15% are singletons. Sequenced input: naive CD4+ T cells from blood. Receptor source: a woman between 18 and 30 years old in good health.

CDR3: CSVDRTAQETQYF. DNA of the CDR3: TGCAGCGTTGACAGGACAGCCCAAGAGACCCAGTACTTC. The V gene is TRBV29-1, the J gene TRBJ2-5, with a weak D call TRBD1 (6 bases). CDR1 and CDR2 (germline): SQVTM, ANQGSEA. V dropped 3 bases and J dropped 1 base, with 9 bases sitting between them. This CDR3 has 13 residues.

The genes are TRBV30 and TRBJ1-5; 7 positions match TRBD1. The J segment lost 3 bases and the V segment lost 7 bases, leaving 15 bases of the junction unmatched. CDR1 and CDR2 from the germline V gene are GTSNPN and SVGIG (reference sequence). There are 16 residues in the CDR3. CDR3 sequence (DNA): TGTGCCTCTGTTAGGCGCCGGGACAGAGACAATCAGCCCCAGCATTTT. As protein: CASVRRRDRDNQPQHF.

The chain recombines TRBV19 with TRBJ2-7, with 9 bases identical to TRBD2. Germline V gene lookup returns CDR1 LNHDA and CDR2 SQIVND (reference sequence). The CDR3 is made up of 14 amino acids. V shed 3 bases, J shed 3 bases, and the junction held 3 bases outside the gene matches. The CDR3 coding sequence is TGTGCCAGTAGTATGGGAGCGGGGGGCTACGAGCAGTACTTC. Its protein is CASSMGAGGYEQYF. Variable domain in full (rest from reference TRBV19 and TRBJ2-7): DGGITQSPKYLFRKEGQNVTLSCEQNLNHDAMYWYRQDPGQGLRLIYYSQIVNDFQKGDIAEGYSVSREKKESFPLTVTSAQKNPTAFYLCASSMGAGGYEQYFGPGTRLTVT.

This chain joins TRBV21-1 and TRBJ2-5; the DNA was not compared with TRBD2, the D call given in the table. TRBV21-1 is tagged as a pseudogene. This CDR3 contains 15 residues. In DNA, the CDR3 is TGTGCCAGCAGCAGGAAGGCGGTCTGTGAGGTGACCCAGTACTTC. This codes for CASSRKAVCEVTQYF.

The chain couples TRBV5-1 to TRBJ2-1; TRBD1 matches at 7 bases. The CDR3 totals 14 residues. Germline V CDR1 and CDR2: SGHRS, YFSETQ. The V segment lost 2 bases and the J segment 3 bases; nucleotides outside the gene matches: 2. CDR3 loop: CASSFWDSYNEQFF. The CDR3 DNA is TGCGCCAGCAGCTTTTGGGACAGCTACAATGAGCAGTTCTTC.

This clone showed up just a few times. This specimen includes other DNA sequences encoding the same CDR3. This chain links TRBV5-1 with TRBJ2-1; 7 bases map to TRBD1. The CDR3 runs 15 residues. Trimming took 4 bases from V and 0 from J; bases not matched to a gene: 4. Germline-derived CDR1 and CDR2 are SGHRS and YFSETQ. This CDR3 is CASSPQGSSYNEQFF. The DNA of the CDR3 is TGCGCCAGCAGCCCACAGGGGAGCTCCTACAATGAGCAGTTCTTC.